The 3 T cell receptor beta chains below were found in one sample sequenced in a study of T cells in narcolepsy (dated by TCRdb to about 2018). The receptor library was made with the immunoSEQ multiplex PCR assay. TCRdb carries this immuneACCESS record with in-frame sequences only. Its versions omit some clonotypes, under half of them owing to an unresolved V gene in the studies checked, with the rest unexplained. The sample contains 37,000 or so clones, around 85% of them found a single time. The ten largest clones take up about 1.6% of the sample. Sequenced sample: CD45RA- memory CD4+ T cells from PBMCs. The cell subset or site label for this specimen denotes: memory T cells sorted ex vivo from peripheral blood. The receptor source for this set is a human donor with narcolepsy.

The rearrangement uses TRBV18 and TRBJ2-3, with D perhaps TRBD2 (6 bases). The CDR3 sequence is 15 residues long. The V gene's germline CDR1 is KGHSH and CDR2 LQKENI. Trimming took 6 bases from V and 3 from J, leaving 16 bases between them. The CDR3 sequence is CASSLGGATTDTQYF. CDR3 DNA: TGTGCCAGCTCCCTCGGAGGGGCAACGACAGATACGCAGTATTTT.

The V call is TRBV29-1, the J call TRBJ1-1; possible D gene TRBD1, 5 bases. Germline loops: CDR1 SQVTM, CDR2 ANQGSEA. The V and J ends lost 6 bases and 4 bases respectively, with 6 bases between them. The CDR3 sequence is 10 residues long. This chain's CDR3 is CSVGLTEAFF. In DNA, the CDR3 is TGCAGCGTGGGGCTCACTGAAGCTTTCTTT.

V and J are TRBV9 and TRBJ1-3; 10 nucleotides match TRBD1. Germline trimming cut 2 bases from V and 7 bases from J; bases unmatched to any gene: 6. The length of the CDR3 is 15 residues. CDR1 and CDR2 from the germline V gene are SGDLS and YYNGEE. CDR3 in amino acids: CASSVGGQGTNTIYF. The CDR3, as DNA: TGTGCCAGCAGCGTCGGGGGACAGGGGACCAACACCATATATTTT.